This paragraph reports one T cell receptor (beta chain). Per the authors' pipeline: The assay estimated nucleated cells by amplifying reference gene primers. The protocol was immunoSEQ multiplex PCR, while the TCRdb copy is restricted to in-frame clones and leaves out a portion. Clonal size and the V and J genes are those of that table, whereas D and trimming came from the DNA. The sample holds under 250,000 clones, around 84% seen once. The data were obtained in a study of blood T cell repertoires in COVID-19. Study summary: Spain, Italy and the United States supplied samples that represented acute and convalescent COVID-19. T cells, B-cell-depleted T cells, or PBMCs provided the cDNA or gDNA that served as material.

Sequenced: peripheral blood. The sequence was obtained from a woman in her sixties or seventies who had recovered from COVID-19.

The CDR3: CASSLGAYGYTF. Here the CDR3 DNA reads TGTGCCAGCAGCTTAGGGGCGTATGGCTACACCTTC. The rearrangement uses TRBV5-4 and TRBJ1-2; D might be TRBD1 (5 bases). The germline V and J ends were trimmed by 2 bases and 5 bases, with 7 bases remaining between them. The germline CDR1 and CDR2 sequences are SGHNT and YYREEE (reference sequence). CDR3 length equals 12 residues.